This paragraph reports one T cell receptor (beta chain). Autoimmune disease history or systemic immunosuppression barred patients. This entry comes from a study of OX40 agonist ivuxolimab in advanced cancers. Study in general: Ivuxolimab is an agonistic anti-OX40 (CD134) antibody, and patients were treated with it. The mean age was approximately 60 years, ranging from about 23 to 79, with approximately 83% of participants male. Patients receiving dose escalation had hepatocellular carcinoma, melanoma, renal cell or head and neck cancer.

Looked up from germline, CDR1 is SGHRS and CDR2 is YFSETQ. After removal of 2 bases from V and 5 bases from J, the junction contained 4 bases not matched to a gene. The CDR3 has 15 residues. The table came from immunoSEQ multiplex PCR; TCRdb's copy has only in-frame clones and leaves some out. Among around 66,000 clones listed, 70% to 90% were seen once. The sequencing here drew on CD4+ or CD8+ T cells sorted from blood, taken in a trial of the OX40 agonist ivuxolimab. This clonotype was obtained from an adult with an advanced solid tumor such as melanoma, head and neck, liver or kidney cancer. The V call is TRBV5-1, the J call TRBJ2-1; 10 bases are shared with TRBD2. DNA for the CDR3: TGCGCCAGCAGCTTTAGCGGGGGGCGAGACAATGAGCAGTTCTTC. It encodes CASSFSGGRDNEQFF.